These T cell receptor beta chains were read from a single sample in a study of response to subunit inactivated influenza vaccine. TCRdb re-called the RT-PCR reads through MiXCR, storing one row per CDR3 protein. The table has about half a million distinct CDR3 sequences, 11% seen once. The source material was PBMCs from blood, sampled about 40 days after vaccination. These receptors were taken from a man over 45 who received an inactivated influenza vaccine. CDR3s leave out the opening cysteine and the closing phenylalanine or tryptophan. Fields, in order: CDR3 protein, V gene, J gene.

ASSRGQGKNYGYT	TRBV12-3/TRBV12-4	TRBJ1-2
ASGDLALSYNEQF	TRBV19	TRBJ2-1
ATSDIRTSGSSLVEQF	TRBV24-1	TRBJ2-1
SARRHTKETQY	TRBV20-1	TRBJ2-5
SGGTAAAGELF	TRBV29-1	TRBJ2-2
ASSTTNSNQPQH	TRBV18	TRBJ1-5
ASSTSPSGGDNEQF	TRBV18	TRBJ2-1
ASSLGIGDNQPQH	TRBV5-6	TRBJ1-5
ASSQVSGRTDTQY	TRBV4-2	TRBJ2-3
ASTSGLPQETQY	TRBV12-3/TRBV12-4	TRBJ2-5
ASSVVQGGEKY	TRBV9	TRBJ2-7
ASSQGGQGAYNEQF	TRBV4-1	TRBJ2-1
ASSPTSGQYNEQF	TRBV4-1	TRBJ2-1
ASSLRGAKNIQY	TRBV7-2	TRBJ2-4
SAERQGSRNEKLF	TRBV20-1	TRBJ1-4
ASSVELQDTQY	TRBV9	TRBJ2-3
AIGDPSLGSRNEQF	TRBV6-1	TRBJ2-1
ASSQDRTGGDIVY	TRBV4-1	TRBJ2-3
SASPTSTEQF	TRBV20-1	TRBJ2-1
ASSEKGHPTDTQY	TRBV6-1	TRBJ2-3
ASSRDRNYEQY	TRBV6-1	TRBJ2-7
AWDFGGRLYGYT	TRBV30	TRBJ1-2
SASTEVYEQY	TRBV20-1	TRBJ2-7
ASSTLNREDIQY	TRBV28	TRBJ2-4
SAMTSGQGEGTHYGYT	TRBV20-1	TRBJ1-2
ASSLTSRGGSEQY	TRBV7-2	TRBJ2-7
SAGQGQETQY	TRBV20-1	TRBJ2-5
ASSGQQGTQPQH	TRBV6-1	TRBJ1-5
ASSLDWGKNTEAF	TRBV12-3/TRBV12-4	TRBJ1-1
SVEEKSPGGQTLRY	TRBV29-1	TRBJ2-5
ASTRAPGGLGAGELF	TRBV18	TRBJ2-2
ASTKGWNEQF	TRBV12-3/TRBV12-4	TRBJ2-1
SSRLTYNEQF	TRBV20-1	TRBJ2-1
ASSWNLGPNEKLF	TRBV5-5	TRBJ1-4
ASSRQGGRSTDTQY	TRBV5-5	TRBJ2-3
SVDTGYEQY	TRBV29-1	TRBJ2-7
ASSQDGATTGELF	TRBV4-2	TRBJ2-2
ASSFWGDEAF	TRBV7-9	TRBJ1-1
ASTLRASHEQY	TRBV28	TRBJ2-7
ASSQVWRGGTEQY	TRBV4-3	TRBJ2-7
ASRASGFSGANVLT	TRBV5-1	TRBJ2-6
ASSQHGTAGTEAF	TRBV28	TRBJ1-1
ASSQNGQGFIQY	TRBV4-2	TRBJ2-4
SVELDRSYEQY	TRBV29-1	TRBJ2-7
ASSSIKTPSGGGYEQY	TRBV11-2	TRBJ2-7
ASSVGGGGDIQY	TRBV6-1	TRBJ2-4
ATETVFTGELF	TRBV28	TRBJ2-2